This T cell receptor beta chain was captured by sequencing in a study of glioma-infiltrating T cells. The overall study: Low-grade gliomas were grade II; glioblastomas were grade IV at initial diagnosis. Blood libraries targeted 4.5- to 10-fold coverage of roughly 920,000 T cells.

TCR alpha and beta CDR3 regions were amplified from RNA using iRepertoire nested multiplex PCR. TCRdb reprocessed the multiplex PCR reads with MiXCR, giving one entry per CDR3 protein. This sample has a few hundred thousand distinct CDR3 sequences; 41% occur once, and the top ten carry about 12%. The CDR3 consists of 19 residues. V shed 0 bases and J 7 bases; nucleotides not matched to a gene: 18. Germline CDR1 is LNHNV and CDR2 is YYDKDF (reference sequence). This rearrangement joins TRBV15 to TRBJ1-5, with 7 bases that match TRBD1. This TCR derives from a human donor with low-grade glioma or glioblastoma, undergoing nonglioma brain surgery, or in good health (not recorded which). The sequenced sample was glioma tissue, nonneoplastic brain tissue, or PBMCs (not recorded which). The CDR3 region has the DNA TGTGCCACCAGCAGAGATAGTTTAGGGGGGACAGTTACTGGGCAGCCCCAGCATTTT. This codes for CATSRDSLGGTVTGQPQHF.